The 2 T cell receptor beta chains given below trace back to one sample, sequenced in a study of blood T cell repertoires in COVID-19. The table came from immunoSEQ multiplex PCR; TCRdb's copy has only in-frame clones and leaves some out. The table lists roughly 45,000 clones, about four fifths of them singletons. Sequenced sample: peripheral blood. The receptor set was obtained from a woman aged 55-70 years with acute or convalescent COVID-19.

The chain joins TRBV13 to TRBJ1-2; 7 nucleotides match TRBD1. Germline trimming cut 1 base from V and 0 bases from J; bases unmatched to any gene: 8. The CDR3 has 17 amino acids. Per germline, CDR1 PRHDT and CDR2 FYEKMQ (reference sequence). Here the CDR3 DNA reads TGTGCCAGCAGCTTAGTTCCAGGGGGGAAGGCTAACTATGGCTACACCTTC. Protein sequence: CASSLVPGGKANYGYTF.

V and J are TRBV4-2 and TRBJ1-6, with 9 bases identical to TRBD1. CDR1 is LGHNA, CDR2 YNFKEQ, per germline. This CDR3 is built from 14 residues. Trimming removed 5 bases from V and 8 bases from J; junction bases left unmatched: 4. CDR3 region: CASSARDRDSPLHF. Here the CDR3 DNA reads TGTGCCAGCAGCGCCCGGGACAGGGATTCACCCCTCCACTTT.